This T cell receptor (beta chain) was obtained from a study of blood T cell repertoires in COVID-19. Produced via immunoSEQ multiplex PCR; TCRdb's table is partial and in-frame only. The sample carries 110,000 to 150,000 clones, more than 80% recorded once. The material sequenced was peripheral blood. The receptor was derived from a woman of 80 years or more with acute or convalescent COVID-19.

The CDR3 reads CATSDSTGSNQPQHF. The DNA for the CDR3 is TGTGCCACCAGTGATTCGACGGGGAGCAATCAGCCCCAGCATTTT. J is TRBJ1-5 and V is TRBV24-1, with D unresolved. The CDR3 is made up of 15 amino acids. The germline CDR1 and CDR2 sequences are KGHDR and SFDVKD. Trimming left V 2 bases short and J 1 base short, with 8 bases between.